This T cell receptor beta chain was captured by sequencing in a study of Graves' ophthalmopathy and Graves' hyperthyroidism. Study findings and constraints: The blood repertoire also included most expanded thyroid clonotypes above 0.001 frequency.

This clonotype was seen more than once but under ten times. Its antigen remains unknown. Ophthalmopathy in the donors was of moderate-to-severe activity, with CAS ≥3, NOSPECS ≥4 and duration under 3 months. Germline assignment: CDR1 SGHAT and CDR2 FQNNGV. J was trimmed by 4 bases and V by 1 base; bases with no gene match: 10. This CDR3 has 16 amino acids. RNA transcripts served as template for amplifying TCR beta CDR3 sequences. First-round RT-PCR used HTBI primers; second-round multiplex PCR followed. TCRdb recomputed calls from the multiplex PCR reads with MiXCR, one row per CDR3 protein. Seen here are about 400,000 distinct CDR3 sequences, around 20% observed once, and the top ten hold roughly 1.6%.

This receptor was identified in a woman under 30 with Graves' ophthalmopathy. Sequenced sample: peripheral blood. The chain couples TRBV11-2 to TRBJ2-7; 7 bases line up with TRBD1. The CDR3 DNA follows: TGTGCCAGCAGCTTAGTTAGGCAGGGGGTAGGATACGAGCAGTACTTC. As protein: CASSLVRQGVGYEQYF.